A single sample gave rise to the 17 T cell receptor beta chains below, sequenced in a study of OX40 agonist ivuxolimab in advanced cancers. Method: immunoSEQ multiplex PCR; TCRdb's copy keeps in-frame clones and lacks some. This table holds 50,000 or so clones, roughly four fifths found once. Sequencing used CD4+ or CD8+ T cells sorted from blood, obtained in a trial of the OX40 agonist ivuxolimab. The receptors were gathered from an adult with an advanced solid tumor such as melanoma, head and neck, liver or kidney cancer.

In DNA, the CDR3 is TGCGCCAGCAGCCAATTGGGCACTGAAGCTTTCTTT. Its protein product is CASSQLGTEAFF. This rearrangement joins TRBV4-1 to TRBJ1-1, with D unclear. Trimming shortened V by 2 bases and J by 4 bases, and 5 bases separated the two germline ends. CDR1 and CDR2 from the germline V gene are MGHRA and YSYEKL. CDR3 length: 12 amino acids.

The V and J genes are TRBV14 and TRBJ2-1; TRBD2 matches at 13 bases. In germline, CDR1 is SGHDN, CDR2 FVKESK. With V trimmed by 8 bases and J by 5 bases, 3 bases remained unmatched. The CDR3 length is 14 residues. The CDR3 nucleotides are TGTGCCAGCCGGGGGACTAGCGGGGACAATGAGCAGTTCTTC. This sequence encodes CASRGTSGDNEQFF.

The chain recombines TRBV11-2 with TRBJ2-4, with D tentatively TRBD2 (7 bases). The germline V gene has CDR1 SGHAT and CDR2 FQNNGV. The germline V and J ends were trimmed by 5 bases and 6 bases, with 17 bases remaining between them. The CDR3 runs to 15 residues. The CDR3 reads CASSLLGGAVNIQYF. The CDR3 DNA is TGTGCCAGCAGCCTCTTAGGGGGGGCGGTAAACATTCAGTACTTC.

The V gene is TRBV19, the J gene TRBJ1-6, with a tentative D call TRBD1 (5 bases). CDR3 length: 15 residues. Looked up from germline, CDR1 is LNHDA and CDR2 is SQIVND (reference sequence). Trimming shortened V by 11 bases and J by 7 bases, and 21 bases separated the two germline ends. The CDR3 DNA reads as TGTGCCTCAGGAAGGGGCAGAGAACTAAATTCACCCCTCCACTTT. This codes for CASGRGRELNSPLHF.

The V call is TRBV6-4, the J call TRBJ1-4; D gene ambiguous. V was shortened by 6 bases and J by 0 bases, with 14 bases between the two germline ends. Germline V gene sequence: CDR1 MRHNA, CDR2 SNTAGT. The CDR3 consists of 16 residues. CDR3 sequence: CASRRVEWSTNEKLFF. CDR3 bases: TGTGCCAGCAGAAGGGTAGAATGGTCAACTAATGAAAAACTGTTTTTT.

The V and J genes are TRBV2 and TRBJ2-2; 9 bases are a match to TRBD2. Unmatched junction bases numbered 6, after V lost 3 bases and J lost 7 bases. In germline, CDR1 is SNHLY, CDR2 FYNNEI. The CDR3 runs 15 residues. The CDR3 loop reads CASSEASGEVGELFF. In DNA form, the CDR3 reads TGTGCCAGCAGTGAGGCTAGCGGGGAGGTCGGGGAGCTGTTTTTT.

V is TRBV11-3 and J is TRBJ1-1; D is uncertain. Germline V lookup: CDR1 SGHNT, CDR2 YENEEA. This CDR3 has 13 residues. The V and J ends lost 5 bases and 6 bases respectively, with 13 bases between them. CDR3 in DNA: TGTGCCAGCAGCCCGGTCAACGGCGCTGAAGCTTTCTTT. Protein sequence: CASSPVNGAEAFF. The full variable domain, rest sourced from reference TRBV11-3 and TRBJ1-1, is EAGVVQSPRYKIIEKKQPVAFWCNPISGHNTLYWYLQNLGQGPELLIRYENEEAVDDSQLPKDRFSAERLKGVDSTLKIQPAELGDSAVYLCASSPVNGAEAFFGQGTRLTVV.

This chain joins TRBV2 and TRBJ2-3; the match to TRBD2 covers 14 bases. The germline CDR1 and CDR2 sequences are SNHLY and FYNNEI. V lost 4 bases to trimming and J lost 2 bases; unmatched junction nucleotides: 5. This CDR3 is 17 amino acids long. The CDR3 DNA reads TGTGCCAGCAGTGGGACTAGCGGGGGGCGGAACACAGATACGCAGTATTTT. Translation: CASSGTSGGRNTDTQYF.

The CDR3 bases are TGTGCCAGCAGCTTGGACGCCTCTAGCGGGGGTCGGAATGAGCAGTTCTTC. Its protein is CASSLDASSGGRNEQFF. The chain has TRBV5-4 and TRBJ2-1; 10 nucleotides match TRBD2. The CDR3 is 17 residues long. V shed 0 bases, J shed 7 bases, and the junction held 10 bases outside the gene matches. Per germline, CDR1 SGHNT and CDR2 YYREEE (reference sequence).

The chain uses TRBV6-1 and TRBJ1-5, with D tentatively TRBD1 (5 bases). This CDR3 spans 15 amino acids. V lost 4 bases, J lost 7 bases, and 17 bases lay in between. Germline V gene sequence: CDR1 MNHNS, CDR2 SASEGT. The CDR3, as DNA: TGTGCCAGCAGTGTTTCCCAAGGGGAAGAACAGCCCCAGCATTTT. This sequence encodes CASSVSQGEEQPQHF.

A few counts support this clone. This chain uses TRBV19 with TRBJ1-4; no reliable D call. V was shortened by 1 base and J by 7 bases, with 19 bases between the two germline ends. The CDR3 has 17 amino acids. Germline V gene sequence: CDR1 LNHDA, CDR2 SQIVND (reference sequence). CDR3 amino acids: CASSIVPGGHALEKLFF. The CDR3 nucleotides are TGTGCCAGTAGTATAGTGCCCGGCGGTCACGCTCTTGAAAAACTGTTTTTT.

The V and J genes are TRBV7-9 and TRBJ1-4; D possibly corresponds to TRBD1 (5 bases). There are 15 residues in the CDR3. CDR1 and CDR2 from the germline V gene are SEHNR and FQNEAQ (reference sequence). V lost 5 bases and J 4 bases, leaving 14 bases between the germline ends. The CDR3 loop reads CASSIGLGVNEKLFF. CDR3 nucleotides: TGTGCCAGCAGCATTGGGTTGGGGGTTAATGAAAAACTGTTTTTT.

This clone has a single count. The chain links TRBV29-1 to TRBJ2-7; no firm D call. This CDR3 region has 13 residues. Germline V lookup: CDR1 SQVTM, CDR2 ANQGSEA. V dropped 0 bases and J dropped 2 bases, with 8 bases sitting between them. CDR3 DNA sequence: TGCAGCGTTGAAGAGGTCGGCCCCTACGAGCAGTACTTC. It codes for CSVEEVGPYEQYF.

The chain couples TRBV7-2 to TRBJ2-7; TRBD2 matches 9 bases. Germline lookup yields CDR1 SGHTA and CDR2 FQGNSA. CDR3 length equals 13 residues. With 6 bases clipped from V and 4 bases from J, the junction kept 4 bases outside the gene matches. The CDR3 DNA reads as TGTGCCAGCAGACTAGCGGGTCCTTACGAGCAGTACTTC. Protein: CASRLAGPYEQYF.

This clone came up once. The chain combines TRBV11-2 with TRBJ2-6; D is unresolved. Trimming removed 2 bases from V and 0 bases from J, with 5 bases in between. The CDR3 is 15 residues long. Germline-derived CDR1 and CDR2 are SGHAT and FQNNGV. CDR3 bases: TGTGCCAGCAGCTTATTCGTCTCTGGGGCCAACGTCCTGACTTTC. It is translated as CASSLFVSGANVLTF.

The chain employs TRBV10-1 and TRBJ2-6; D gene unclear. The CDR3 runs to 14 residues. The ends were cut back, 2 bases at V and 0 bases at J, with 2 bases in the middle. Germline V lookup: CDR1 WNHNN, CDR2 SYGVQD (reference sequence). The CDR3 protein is CASSESSGANVLTF. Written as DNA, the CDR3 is TGCGCCAGCAGTGAGAGCTCTGGGGCCAACGTCCTGACTTTC.

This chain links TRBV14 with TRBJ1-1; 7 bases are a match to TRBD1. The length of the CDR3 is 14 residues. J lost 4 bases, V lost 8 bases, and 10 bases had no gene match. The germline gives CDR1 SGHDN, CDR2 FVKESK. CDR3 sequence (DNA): TGTGCCAGCGCTCGACAGGGCGGGGGCACTGAAGCTTTCTTT. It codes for CASARQGGGTEAFF.